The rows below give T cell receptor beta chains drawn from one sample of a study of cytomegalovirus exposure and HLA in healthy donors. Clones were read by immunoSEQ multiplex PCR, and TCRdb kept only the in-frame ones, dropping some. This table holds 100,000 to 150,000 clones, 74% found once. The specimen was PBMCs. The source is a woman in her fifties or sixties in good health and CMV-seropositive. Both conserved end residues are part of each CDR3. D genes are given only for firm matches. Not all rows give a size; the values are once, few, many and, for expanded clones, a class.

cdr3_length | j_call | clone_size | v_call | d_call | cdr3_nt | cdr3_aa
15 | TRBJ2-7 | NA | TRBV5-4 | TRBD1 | TGTGCCAGCAGCTTGGCGGACAGGGGTAGGGACGAGCAGTACTTC | CASSLADRGRDEQYF
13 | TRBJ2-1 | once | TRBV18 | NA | TGTGCCAGCTCACCAGAAATAGCCAATGAGCAGTTCTTC | CASSPEIANEQFF
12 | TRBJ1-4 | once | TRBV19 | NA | TGTGCCAGTGACAGCCCCCGTGAAAAACTGTTTTTT | CASDSPREKLFF
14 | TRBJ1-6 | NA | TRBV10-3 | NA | TGTGCCATCAGTGATATCCTGAGGGATTCACCCCTCCACTTT | CAISDILRDSPLHF
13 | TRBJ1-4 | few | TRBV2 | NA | TGTGCCAGCAGCGAAGGTCAGATTGAAAAACTGTTTTTT | CASSEGQIEKLFF
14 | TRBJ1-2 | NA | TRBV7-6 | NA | TGTGCCAGCAGTCCGACAGGAAGGAACTATGGCTACACCTTC | CASSPTGRNYGYTF
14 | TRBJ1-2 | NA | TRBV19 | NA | TGTGCCAGCTACGGACACAATTCTAACTATGGCTACACCTTC | CASYGHNSNYGYTF
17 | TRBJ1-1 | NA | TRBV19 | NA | TGTGCCAGTCGACCCGGCAGGTTCAAGGGGATGAACACTGAAGCTTTCTTT | CASRPGRFKGMNTEAFF
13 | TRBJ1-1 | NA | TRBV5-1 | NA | TGCGCCAGCAGCTCCCAGGGAAACACTGAAGCTTTCTTT | CASSSQGNTEAFF
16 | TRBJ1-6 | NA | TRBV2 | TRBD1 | TGTGCCAGCAGTGAGTCGACAGGGGTCTCCCATTCACCCCTCCACTTT | CASSESTGVSHSPLHF
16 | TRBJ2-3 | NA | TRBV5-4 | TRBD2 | TGTGCCAGCAGCCCAAGGACTAGCGGGGGAACAGATACGCAGTATTTT | CASSPRTSGGTDTQYF
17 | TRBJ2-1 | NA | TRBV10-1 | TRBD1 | TGCGCCAGCAGTGCAGACGGACAGGGAACAGGAGGCGATGAGCAGTTCTTC | CASSADGQGTGGDEQFF
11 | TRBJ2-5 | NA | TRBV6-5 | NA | TGTGCCAGCACTCAGGGAGAGACCCAGTACTTC | CASTQGETQYF
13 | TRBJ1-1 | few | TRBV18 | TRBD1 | TGTGCCAGCTCAAAAGGGGGCATCACTGAAGCTTTCTTT | CASSKGGITEAFF
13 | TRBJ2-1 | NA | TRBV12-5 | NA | TGTGCTAGTGGTTTGATGGGCGGGACTGAGCAGTTCTTC | CASGLMGGTEQFF
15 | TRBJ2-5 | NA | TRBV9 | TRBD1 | TGTGCCAGCAGCTATCTGACAGGGTACCAAGAGACCCAGTACTTC | CASSYLTGYQETQYF
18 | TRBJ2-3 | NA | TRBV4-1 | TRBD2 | TGCGCCAGCAGCCAAACCCCGCTACTAGCGGGGAACACAGATACGCAGTATTTT | CASSQTPLLAGNTDTQYF
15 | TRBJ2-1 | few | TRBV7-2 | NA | TGTGCCAGCAGCTTATTAAGCGGGTCTGGCAATGAGCAGTTCTTC | CASSLLSGSGNEQFF
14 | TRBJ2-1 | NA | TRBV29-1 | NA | TGCAGCGTTGATGGGGAGAGCTCCTACAATGAGCAGTTCTTC | CSVDGESSYNEQFF
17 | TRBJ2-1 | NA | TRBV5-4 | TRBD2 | TGTGCCAGCAGCTTGGTTCCTAGCGGGAGTTCCCACAATGAGCAGTTCTTC | CASSLVPSGSSHNEQFF
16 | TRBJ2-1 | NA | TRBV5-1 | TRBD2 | TGCGCCAGCAGCTTGGAGGGGACTAGCTCCTACAATGAGCAGTTCTTC | CASSLEGTSSYNEQFF
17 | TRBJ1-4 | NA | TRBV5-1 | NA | TGCGCCAGCAGCTTGGATGGGGGCGCGGGTACTAATGAAAAACTGTTTTTT | CASSLDGGAGTNEKLFF
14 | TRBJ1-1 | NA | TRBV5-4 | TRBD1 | TGTGCCAGCAGCGTTCGGACAGGGAACACTGAAGCTTTCTTT | CASSVRTGNTEAFF
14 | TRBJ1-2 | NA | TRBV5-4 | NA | TGTGCCAGCAGCGTACAGGGTTCTGGCTATGGCTACACCTTC | CASSVQGSGYGYTF
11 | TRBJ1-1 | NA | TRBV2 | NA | TGTGCCAGCAGCGCCACAACTGAAGCTTTCTTT | CASSATTEAFF
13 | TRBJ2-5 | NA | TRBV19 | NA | TGTGCCAGTAGTCCCGTAGGCGGAGAGACCCAGTACTTC | CASSPVGGETQYF
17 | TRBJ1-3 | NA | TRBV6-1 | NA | TGTGCCAGCAGTGAACAGGGCCCACTGAGCTCTGGAAACACCATATATTTT | CASSEQGPLSSGNTIYF
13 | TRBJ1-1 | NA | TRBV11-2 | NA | TGTGCCAGCAGCTTAGTTGCAGGTATCGAAGCTTTCTTT | CASSLVAGIEAFF
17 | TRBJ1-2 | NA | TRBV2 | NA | TGTGCCAGCAGTGAAGCTTCAGCTAGACAGGCGAACTATGGCTACACCTTC | CASSEASARQANYGYTF
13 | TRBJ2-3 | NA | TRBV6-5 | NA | TGTGCCAGCAGTTATACGGGCGGGGATACGCAGTATTTT | CASSYTGGDTQYF
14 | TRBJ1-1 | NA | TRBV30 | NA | TGTGCCTGGAGTGTCCGGCAGGTGGGCACTGAAGCTTTCTTT | CAWSVRQVGTEAFF
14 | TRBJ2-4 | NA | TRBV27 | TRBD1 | TGTGCCAGCAGTCTTCAAGGGACAGGAGACTTGCGGTACTTC | CASSLQGTGDLRYF
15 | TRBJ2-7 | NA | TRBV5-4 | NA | TGTGCCAGCAGCAAAGGCAGTCCATCGGGCTACGAGCAGTACTTC | CASSKGSPSGYEQYF
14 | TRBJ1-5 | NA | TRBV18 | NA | TGTGCCAGCTCCCAAAGTACGGGAAGTCAGCCCCAGCATTTT | CASSQSTGSQPQHF
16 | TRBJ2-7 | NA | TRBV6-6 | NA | TGTGCCAGCAGCAGCGAGGGTGGCCGACTGAACTACGAGCAGTACTTC | CASSSEGGRLNYEQYF
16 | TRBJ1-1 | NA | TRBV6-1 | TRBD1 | TGTGCCAGCAGTGACTTACAGGGGGCAGGGAACACTGAAGCTTTCTTT | CASSDLQGAGNTEAFF
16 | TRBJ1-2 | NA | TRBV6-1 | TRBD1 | TGTGCCAGCAGTGAAGTTGTAGGGACAGGGGGTGGTGGCTACACCTTC | CASSEVVGTGGGGYTF
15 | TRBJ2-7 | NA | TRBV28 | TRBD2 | TGTGCCAGCAGTTGGGCGTCGGGACTAGTTTACGAGCAGTACTTC | CASSWASGLVYEQYF
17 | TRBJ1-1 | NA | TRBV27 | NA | TGTGCCAGCAGTCCTCGGACGGGCGATGTGGGGGGCACTGAAGCTTTCTTT | CASSPRTGDVGGTEAFF
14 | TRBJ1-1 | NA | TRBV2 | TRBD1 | TGTGCCAGCATTGCTCGACAGGGGGCAACTGAAGCTTTCTTT | CASIARQGATEAFF
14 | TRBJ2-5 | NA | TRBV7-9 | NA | TGTGCCAGCGCGCACCCGGAGTCCCCGGAGACCCAGTACTTC | CASAHPESPETQYF
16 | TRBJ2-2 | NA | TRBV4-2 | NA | TGTGCCAGCAGCCAGGGGGGCGGGAGCGCAGCCGGGGAGCTGTTTTTT | CASSQGGGSAAGELFF
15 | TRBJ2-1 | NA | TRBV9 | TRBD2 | TGTGCCAGCAGCGCCACCGGGACTAGCGGGAGAGAGCAGTTCTTC | CASSATGTSGREQFF
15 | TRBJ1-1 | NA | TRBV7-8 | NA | TGTGCCAGCAGCTTAGGGCCCCCGGGGGACACTGAAGCTTTCTTT | CASSLGPPGDTEAFF
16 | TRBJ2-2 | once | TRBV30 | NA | TGTGCCTGGAGTCGCCGGACAGAGCGAAACACCGGGGAGCTGTTTTTT | CAWSRRTERNTGELFF
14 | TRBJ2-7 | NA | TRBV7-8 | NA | TGTGCCAGCAGCTTACAGGAGGGAACCTACGAGCAGTACTTC | CASSLQEGTYEQYF
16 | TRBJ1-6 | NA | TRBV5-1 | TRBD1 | TGCGCCAGCAGCTTGGAAGGGACAGGGCAACGTTCACCCCTCCACTTT | CASSLEGTGQRSPLHF
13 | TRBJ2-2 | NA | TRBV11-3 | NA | TGTGCCAGCAGCCCCCAAAACACCGGGGAGCTGTTTTTT | CASSPQNTGELFF